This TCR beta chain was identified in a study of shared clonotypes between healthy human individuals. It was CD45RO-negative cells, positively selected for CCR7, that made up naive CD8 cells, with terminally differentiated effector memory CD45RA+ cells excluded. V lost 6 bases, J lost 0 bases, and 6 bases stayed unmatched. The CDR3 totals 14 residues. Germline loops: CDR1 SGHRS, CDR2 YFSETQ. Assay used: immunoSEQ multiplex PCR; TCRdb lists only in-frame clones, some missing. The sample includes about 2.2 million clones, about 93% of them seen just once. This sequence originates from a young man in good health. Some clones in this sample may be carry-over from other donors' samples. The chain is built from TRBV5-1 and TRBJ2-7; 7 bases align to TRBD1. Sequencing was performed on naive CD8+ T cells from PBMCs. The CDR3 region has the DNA TGCGCCAGCAACGCAGGGGACAGCTCCTACGAGCAGTACTTC. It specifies CASNAGDSSYEQYF.